This TCR beta chain was observed in a study of blood T cell repertoires in COVID-19. Looking at the study overall: The United States, Italy and Spain supplied acute and convalescent COVID-19 samples. Sources were T cells, B-cell-depleted T cells, or PBMCs; the material itself was cDNA or gDNA.

Patients from Seattle were sampled longitudinally, starting during active infection. Authors' data handling: Amplification of reference gene primers provided the estimated nucleated cell counts. Clones were sequenced by immunoSEQ multiplex PCR, and TCRdb holds only the in-frame ones, with some missing. Clone size and the V and J calls come from that table; the DNA yielded D and trimming. The sample lists about 240,000 clones, around 90% seen once, with around 0.9% in the top ten. CDR3 size: 13 residues. J was trimmed by 5 bases and V by 6 bases; bases with no gene match: 6. The sample consisted of peripheral blood. The rearrangement uses TRBV12-3 or TRBV12-4 and TRBJ1-1, with TRBD1 matching over 7 bases. The clonotype was recovered from a man aged 25 to 45 with COVID-19, enrolled during active disease. The CDR3 loop is CASSRTGETEAFF. Written as DNA, the CDR3 is TGTGCCAGCAGCAGGACAGGTGAGACTGAAGCTTTCTTT.